The entry below describes one T cell receptor (beta chain). This sample was taken from a study of shared clonotypes between healthy human individuals. Study-wide background: CD4 naive and CD4 memory each took three plates per donor, while CD8 naive took two and CD8 memory one.

Method: immunoSEQ multiplex PCR; TCRdb's copy keeps in-frame clones and lacks some. The table records about 2.3 million clones, 85% to 95% of them present only once. Germline V CDR1 and CDR2: KGHSH, LQKENI. CDR3 length: 18 amino acids. With 3 bases removed from V and 0 bases from J, the gap between germline ends came to 18 bases. This TCR was sampled from a young man in good health. Some clones in this sample may be carry-over from other donors' samples. J is TRBJ1-5 and V is TRBV18, with D perhaps TRBD1 (6 bases). The sample comprised naive CD4+ T cells from PBMCs. The subset denotes: CD45RA+ positively selected. The CDR3 DNA reads TGTGCCAGCTCACCTAGGGCGGGGGACACCAGTAGCAATCAGCCCCAGCATTTT. Its translation: CASSPRAGDTSSNQPQHF.